Listed here are 15 T cell receptor beta chains from one sample, sequenced in a study of T cell changes during pregnancy in multiple sclerosis. Repertoires were generated with immunoSEQ multiplex PCR, while TCRdb's copy carries only in-frame clones and drops some. Among approximately 60,000 clones listed, 90% to 95% were seen once. Sequences were derived from CD8+ T cells from peripheral blood mononuclear cells, sampled in the second trimester of pregnancy. Every receptor here comes from a female donor with multiple sclerosis, enrolled in a pregnancy study.

The chain combines TRBV16 with TRBJ1-2; 7 nucleotides line up with TRBD1. Germline CDR1 KGHSY, CDR2 FQNENV. The CDR3 has 17 amino acids. Unmatched junction bases numbered 10, after V lost 3 bases and J lost 0 bases. For the CDR3, the DNA is TGTGCCAGCAGCCAGCCGGGACAGATTTTAGCTAACTATGGCTACACCTTC. Translation gives CASSQPGQILANYGYTF.

This chain uses TRBV19 with TRBJ2-7, with 9 bases identical to TRBD1. The ends lost 6 bases at V and 2 bases at J; junction bases unmatched: 5. The CDR3 sequence is 14 residues long. Germline V CDR1 and CDR2: LNHDA, SQIVND (reference sequence). In DNA, the CDR3 is TGTGCCAGTAGGGCCGACAGGGGGGCCTACGAGCAGTACTTC. This translates into CASRADRGAYEQYF.

This chain uses TRBV19 with TRBJ2-7; maybe TRBD1 (5 bases). The germline V gene encodes CDR1 LNHDA and CDR2 SQIVND (reference sequence). This CDR3 is built from 15 residues. Between the trimmed V and J ends, which lost 3 bases and 0 bases, there was a span of 12 bases. The CDR3 DNA reads as TGTGCCAGTAGTATCGGGCAGGGCCCCTCCTACGAGCAGTACTTC. It translates to CASSIGQGPSYEQYF.

V is TRBV9 and J is TRBJ2-3; the D is unclear. Trimming cost V 3 bases and J 8 bases, with 7 bases left between them. The germline gives CDR1 SGDLS, CDR2 YYNGEE. There are 11 residues in the CDR3. The CDR3 is CASSASGTQYF. The CDR3, as DNA: TGTGCCAGCAGCGCCTCGGGTACGCAGTATTTT.

The CDR3 region is CASSQFGKETQYF. Here the CDR3 DNA reads TGTGCCAGCAGCCAATTCGGTAAAGAGACCCAGTACTTC. The rearrangement links TRBV16 to TRBJ2-5; D gene uncertain. This CDR3 contains 13 residues. V was cut by 1 base and J by 3 bases, with 6 bases left in between. Germline assignment: CDR1 KGHSY and CDR2 FQNENV.

The chain carries TRBV28 and TRBJ1-5; TRBD1 aligns across 9 bases. V lost 4 bases to trimming and J lost 6 bases; unmatched junction nucleotides: 10. CDR3 length: 16 residues. From germline, CDR1 is MDHEN and CDR2 SYDVKM. CDR3 in amino acids: CASSSHGTGLFQPQHF. The DNA of the CDR3 is TGTGCCAGCAGTTCCCATGGGACAGGGTTATTTCAGCCCCAGCATTTT.

The V and J genes are TRBV7-9 and TRBJ2-7; 11 bases match TRBD1. Looked up from germline, CDR1 is SEHNR and CDR2 is FQNEAQ (reference sequence). V shed 0 bases, J shed 1 base, and the junction held 2 bases outside the gene matches. This CDR3 contains 16 residues. Written as DNA, the CDR3 is TGTGCCAGCAGCTTAGCGGGACAGGGGGGGTCCTACGAGCAGTACTTC. Its translation: CASSLAGQGGSYEQYF.

The chain uses TRBV5-1 and TRBJ1-4, with 8 bases lining up with TRBD1. CDR3 length: 14 amino acids. V was pared by 0 bases and J by 6 bases, with 1 base of the junction left unmatched. Germline loops: CDR1 SGHRS, CDR2 YFSETQ. The CDR3 nucleotides are TGCGCCAGCAGCTTGGCGGGACAGGATGAAAAACTGTTTTTT. It yields the protein CASSLAGQDEKLFF. The variable domain in full, completed from reference TRBV5-1 and TRBJ1-4, reads KAGVTQTPRYLIKTRGQQVTLSCSPISGHRSVSWYQQTPGQGLQFLFEYFSETQRNKGNFPGRFSGRQFSNSRSEMNVSTLELGDSALYLCASSLAGQDEKLFFGSGTQLSVL.

The J gene is TRBJ1-2, the V gene TRBV9; no reliable D call. Per the germline V gene, CDR1 is SGDLS and CDR2 is YYNGEE. The CDR3 contains 11 residues. V lost 7 bases to trimming and J lost 5 bases, with 9 bases between them. CDR3 residues: CASLGRYGYTF. CDR3 DNA: TGTGCCAGCCTTGGCAGATATGGCTACACCTTC.

The chain couples TRBV6-5 to TRBJ2-7, with a possible D match to TRBD1 (5 bases). Germline V gene lookup returns CDR1 MNHEY and CDR2 SVGAGI. This CDR3 has 14 amino acids. With 5 bases removed from V and 6 bases from J, the gap between germline ends came to 17 bases. The CDR3 DNA is TGTGCCAGCAGTCATGACATTAGGGGTGGCGAGCAGTACTTC. Amino acid sequence: CASSHDIRGGEQYF.

This clone has a single count. V gene TRBV19 combines with J gene TRBJ2-1; TRBD1 might be the D (5 bases). The CDR3 contains 16 residues. Germline V gives CDR1 LNHDA, CDR2 SQIVND (reference sequence). The V gene lost 3 bases and the J gene lost 4 bases, with 16 bases spanning the gap. CDR3 bases: TGTGCCAGTAGTATTCCGTCGACAGTAGGTTACAATGAGCAGTTCTTC. Translated, it gives CASSIPSTVGYNEQFF.

This chain links TRBV10-1 with TRBJ2-7; D ambiguous. CDR3 size: 11 residues. V was cut by 0 bases and J by 7 bases, with 4 bases left in between. Germline V gives CDR1 WNHNN, CDR2 SYGVQD (reference sequence). CDR3 DNA: TGCGCCAGCAGTGAGTCGCAGGAGCAGTACTTC. Amino acid sequence: CASSESQEQYF.

This clone was counted once. The chain uses TRBV27 and TRBJ2-2; D is undetermined. The ends were cut back, 6 bases at V and 6 bases at J, with 11 bases in the middle. The CDR3 covers 13 residues. Germline V gives CDR1 MNHEY, CDR2 SMNVEV (reference sequence). The CDR3 is CASSPGLAGELFF. DNA of the CDR3: TGTGCCAGCAGCCCCGGTCTCGCCGGGGAGCTGTTTTTT.

V and J are TRBV7-6 and TRBJ2-3, with a tentative D call TRBD1 (6 bases). Germline CDR1 SGHVS, CDR2 FNYEAQ. The V gene lost 1 base and the J gene lost 4 bases, with 18 bases spanning the gap. The length of the CDR3 is 17 residues. The CDR3 DNA reads as TGTGCCAGCAGCTTAGGACCCGATAGCCAGGGGCCAGATACGCAGTATTTT. Translated: CASSLGPDSQGPDTQYF.

This rearrangement joins TRBV11-2 to TRBJ2-2; D may be TRBD2 (6 bases). V was trimmed by 1 base and J by 9 bases, leaving 12 bases between them. The germline V gene encodes CDR1 SGHAT and CDR2 FQNNGV. The CDR3 length is 14 residues. The CDR3 nucleotides are TGTGCCAGCAGCTTAGGTGGGGGGAAGAGGGAGCTGTTTTTT. This translates into CASSLGGGKRELFF.